This T cell receptor beta chain was captured in a study of blood T cell repertoires in COVID-19. Clones were read by immunoSEQ multiplex PCR, and TCRdb kept only the in-frame ones, dropping some. The data hold some 45,000 clones, with roughly 90% observed a single time. Germline CDR1 SQVTM, CDR2 ANQGSEA. This CDR3 is 13 amino acids long. V shed 1 base and J 3 bases; nucleotides not matched to a gene: 3. Source material: peripheral blood. The clonotype was recovered from a human donor in a cohort sampled during active COVID-19. The chain uses TRBV29-1 and TRBJ2-7; 7 bases line up with TRBD1. For the CDR3, the DNA is TGCAGCGTTGAAGGGGGACAGTTCTACGAGCAGTACTTC. It is translated as CSVEGGQFYEQYF.